These 30 T cell receptor beta chains originate from one sample sequenced in a study of blood T cell repertoires in COVID-19. This table comes from immunoSEQ multiplex PCR, and its TCRdb copy is limited to in-frame clones, with some not included. The sample lists 150,000 to 250,000 clones, roughly four fifths occurring once. The sequenced sample was PBMCs or T cells enriched from blood (not recorded which). Receptor source: a man aged 35-49 years who had recovered from COVID-19.

The gene calls are TRBV21-1 and TRBJ1-2. TRBV21-1 is reported as a pseudogene. The CDR3 is made up of 17 amino acids. The CDR3 bases are TGTGCCAGCAGCAAAGCCAGGAAGAAACTAGCTAACTATGGCTACACCTTC. This encodes CASSKARKKLANYGYTF.

This chain connects TRBV19 to TRBJ2-2; TRBD2 aligns across 13 bases. This CDR3 spans 15 amino acids. The V gene end was trimmed by 6 bases and the J gene end by 5 bases; junction bases not matched to a gene: 3. In germline, CDR1 is LNHDA, CDR2 SQIVND (reference sequence). CDR3 in amino acids: CASRRTSGRTGELFF. CDR3 DNA: TGTGCCAGTAGAAGGACTAGCGGGAGAACCGGGGAGCTGTTTTTT.

The J gene is TRBJ1-2, the V gene TRBV20-1, with a tentative D call TRBD1 (6 bases). CDR3 size: 18 residues. Trimming removed 3 bases from V and 0 bases from J, with 23 bases in between. Per germline, CDR1 DFQATT and CDR2 SNEGSKA (reference sequence). The CDR3 protein is CSASRSAPYRAANYGYTF. CDR3 bases: TGCAGTGCTAGTCGCTCCGCTCCTTACAGGGCTGCTAACTATGGCTACACCTTC.

The V gene is TRBV7-8, the J gene TRBJ2-2; 9 bases line up with TRBD2. Trimming cost V 3 bases and J 5 bases; bases outside gene matches: 4. The CDR3 extends over 15 amino acids. Looked up from germline, CDR1 is SGHVS and CDR2 is FQNEAQ. In nucleotides, the CDR3 is TGTGCCAGCAGCTTGCGGGAGGGCCCTACCGGGGAGCTGTTTTTT. Protein: CASSLREGPTGELFF.

This chain connects TRBV6-5 to TRBJ2-1, with D possibly being TRBD2 (5 bases). The germline V and J ends were trimmed by 5 bases and 8 bases, with 7 bases remaining between them. The CDR3 runs 11 residues. The germline V gene encodes CDR1 MNHEY and CDR2 SVGAGI. CDR3 region: CASSHGDEQFF. The CDR3 region has the DNA TGTGCCAGCAGTCACGGGGATGAGCAGTTCTTC.

The chain couples TRBV5-1 to TRBJ1-3; D unclear. Trimming removed 0 bases at V and 2 bases at J, with 12 bases between. The CDR3 has 16 residues. The germline gives CDR1 SGHRS, CDR2 YFSETQ. The CDR3 reads CASSLDGGRPGNTIYF. The DNA for the CDR3 is TGCGCCAGCAGCTTGGACGGCGGTCGGCCTGGAAACACCATATATTTT.

CDR3 in amino acids: CASSSPAGGGDSPLHF. The CDR3 DNA is TGTGCCAGCAGTTCACCCGCAGGGGGCGGGGATTCACCCCTCCACTTT. V is TRBV6-5 and J is TRBJ1-6; 8 nucleotides align to TRBD1. This CDR3 contains 16 residues. The V and J ends lost 4 bases and 8 bases, in that order; junction bases with no gene match: 10. Germline V gives CDR1 MNHEY, CDR2 SVGAGI.

The gene calls are TRBV15 and TRBJ2-5; TRBD2 agrees at 9 bases. The J segment lost 5 bases and the V segment lost 0 bases, leaving 4 bases of the junction unmatched. This CDR3 spans 15 amino acids. Germline loops: CDR1 LNHNV, CDR2 YYDKDF (reference sequence). Written as DNA, the CDR3 is TGTGCCACCAGCAGAGATTTGGCGGGGGGGGAGACCCAGTACTTC. Translated: CATSRDLAGGETQYF.

This chain connects TRBV6-1 to TRBJ1-4; D uncertain. The CDR3 runs 14 residues. Germline lookup yields CDR1 MNHNS and CDR2 SASEGT. V dropped 6 bases and J dropped 8 bases, with 16 bases sitting between them. CDR3 bases: TGTGCCAGCAGAACCGGGAGGCCGGGAGAAAAACTGTTTTTT. It encodes CASRTGRPGEKLFF.

The genes are TRBV4-1 and TRBJ2-3, with 8 bases matching TRBD1. After removal of 4 bases from V and 2 bases from J, the junction contained 11 bases not matched to a gene. The CDR3 sequence is 17 residues long. Germline-derived CDR1 and CDR2 are MGHRA and YSYEKL. CDR3 coding DNA: TGCGCCAGCAGCCCGAAGATGGACAGGGTCTACACAGATACGCAGTATTTT. Protein sequence: CASSPKMDRVYTDTQYF.

V is TRBV29-1 and J is TRBJ2-7; TRBD2 agrees at 9 bases. Trimming cost V 6 bases and J 7 bases; bases outside gene matches: 10. The CDR3 loop spans 13 amino acids. CDR1 is SQVTM, CDR2 ANQGSEA, per germline. The CDR3 region is CSVISGRREEQYF. The CDR3 DNA reads as TGCAGCGTAATTAGCGGGAGAAGGGAAGAGCAGTACTTC.

The CDR3 protein is CASSETTGYNSPLHF. DNA for the CDR3: TGTGCCAGCAGTGAAACGACAGGGTATAATTCACCCCTCCACTTT. The chain has TRBV6-1 and TRBJ1-6, with 7 nucleotides matching TRBD1. Germline CDR1 and CDR2: MNHNS and SASEGT. This CDR3 spans 15 amino acids. The V gene end was trimmed by 2 bases and the J gene end by 4 bases; junction bases not matched to a gene: 2.

J is TRBJ2-2 and V is TRBV27; 9 bases are shared with TRBD1. Germline V gives CDR1 MNHEY, CDR2 SMNVEV (reference sequence). CDR3 length: 16 residues. Trimming took 7 bases from V and 1 from J; bases not matched to a gene: 7. This chain's CDR3 is CASTYGQGWNTGELFF. DNA of the CDR3: TGTGCCAGCACCTATGGACAGGGGTGGAACACCGGGGAGCTGTTTTTT.

The chain employs TRBV7-2 and TRBJ1-5; D ambiguous. Per germline, CDR1 SGHTA and CDR2 FQGNSA. The V end was cut by 1 base, the J end by 6 bases, with 10 bases between. The CDR3 sequence is 14 residues long. The CDR3 nucleotides read TGTGCCAGCAGCTTAGGGCAGTCAGGTCAGCCCCAGCATTTT. It yields the protein CASSLGQSGQPQHF.

V gene TRBV27 combines with J gene TRBJ2-1, with 10 bases lining up with TRBD2. Trimming cost V 5 bases and J 6 bases; bases outside gene matches: 10. The CDR3 totals 16 residues. Germline V gives CDR1 MNHEY, CDR2 SMNVEV (reference sequence). The CDR3 region has the DNA TGTGCCAGCAGTCCCCATCCAGCGGGAGGGCCCAATGAGCAGTTCTTC. It encodes CASSPHPAGGPNEQFF.

In its sample, this clone was seen a few times. The CDR3 bases are TGTGCCAGCAGTTATCTGGGACTCGGCTACACCTTC. It encodes CASSYLGLGYTF. The chain carries TRBV6-2 or TRBV6-3 and TRBJ1-2, with D possibly being TRBD1 (5 bases). The CDR3 contains 12 residues. The V gene's germline CDR1 is MNHEY and CDR2 SVGEGT. V was clipped by 3 bases and J by 8 bases, with 10 bases between them.

The chain joins TRBV28 to TRBJ1-1; no reliable D call. The germline V gene has CDR1 MDHEN and CDR2 SYDVKM. The CDR3 spans 13 residues. V was pared by 5 bases and J by 6 bases, with 13 bases between. Here the CDR3 DNA reads TGTGCCAGCAGTCCGGCAGGAATCCCTGAAGCTTTCTTT. This encodes CASSPAGIPEAFF.

The chain uses TRBV6-5 and TRBJ1-2; D gene uncertain. Trimming shortened V by 6 bases and J by 2 bases, and 13 bases separated the two germline ends. The length of the CDR3 is 14 residues. Germline V gene data show CDR1 as MNHEY and CDR2 as SVGAGI. CDR3 sequence: CASSSIGENYGYTF. Written as DNA, the CDR3 is TGTGCCAGCAGCTCGATCGGAGAGAACTATGGCTACACCTTC.

A remark on this clone: A junction end diverges from the germline sequence, so it may reflect a read error. The V call is TRBV4-1, the J call TRBJ2-4; 8 bases are shared with TRBD1. The length of the CDR3 is 17 residues. The V gene's germline CDR1 is MGHRA and CDR2 YSYEKL. The chain's CDR3 is CASSQEVPGGARSIQCF. CDR3 sequence (DNA): TGCGCCAGCAGCCAAGAGGTCCCAGGGGGCGCAAGGAGCATTCAGTGCTTC.

As to this clone: An end of the junction does not agree with germline; a read error may underlie this. J is TRBJ2-1 and V is TRBV6-5; 7 bases are a match to TRBD1. This CDR3 has 15 residues. Germline V gene sequence: CDR1 MNHEY, CDR2 SVGAGI. The CDR3 DNA reads as TGTGCCAGCAGTTACGCAGGGGGTTTCTACGATGAGCAGTTCTTC. Translating gives CASSYAGGFYDEQFF.

The rearrangement links TRBV11-2 to TRBJ1-6, with D possibly matching TRBD1 (6 bases). Trimming removed 3 bases at V and 8 bases at J, with 14 bases between. Germline-derived CDR1 and CDR2 are SGHAT and FQNNGV. The CDR3 sequence is 15 residues long. In nucleotides, the CDR3 is TGTGCCAGCAGCTTTTTAGGACAGAGCCATTCACCCCTCCACTTT. It translates to CASSFLGQSHSPLHF.

This chain joins TRBV4-3 and TRBJ1-2; D is unclear. Trimming removed 4 bases at V and 8 bases at J, with 14 bases between. The CDR3 contains 13 residues. CDR1 LGHNA and CDR2 YSLEER come from the germline V gene. The CDR3 bases are TGCGCCAGCAGCCTTAAAAGGGAGTACGGCTACACCTTC. It yields the protein CASSLKREYGYTF.

This chain connects TRBV7-9 to TRBJ1-1, with 10 bases fitting TRBD1. The CDR3 totals 13 residues. Germline lookup yields CDR1 SEHNR and CDR2 FQNEAQ (reference sequence). The ends lost 6 bases at V and 4 bases at J; junction bases unmatched: 2. CDR3 in DNA: TGTGCCAGCAGTGGGACAGGGGTCACTGAAGCTTTCTTT. This sequence encodes CASSGTGVTEAFF.

This chain's CDR3 is CASSRPPGGDRVDNEQFF. CDR3 sequence (DNA): TGCGCCAGCAGTCGCCCCCCGGGTGGGGACAGGGTGGACAATGAGCAGTTCTTC. The gene calls are TRBV23-1 and TRBJ2-1; 9 nucleotides line up with TRBD1. TRBV23-1 is filed as an ORF, its function uncertain. Germline trimming cut 4 bases from V and 5 bases from J; bases unmatched to any gene: 15. This CDR3 region has 18 residues.

The chain combines TRBV2 with TRBJ2-1, with D perhaps TRBD2 (5 bases). Germline V gives CDR1 SNHLY, CDR2 FYNNEI. This CDR3 has 12 residues. Trimming removed 6 bases at V and 8 bases at J, with 11 bases between. The chain's CDR3 is CASSSTGDEQFF. The CDR3 DNA is TGTGCCAGCAGCTCCACCGGGGATGAGCAGTTCTTC.

The chain joins TRBV5-1 to TRBJ2-5; D call uncertain. This CDR3 region has 14 residues. CDR1 is SGHRS and CDR2 is YFSETQ in the germline V gene. The V gene lost 5 bases and the J gene lost 2 bases, with 13 bases spanning the gap. The DNA of the CDR3 is TGCGCCAGCAGTCCCGCCGGTTATCAAGAGACCCAGTACTTC. Translation: CASSPAGYQETQYF.

This clone was found many times. The chain employs TRBV6-6 and TRBJ1-5, with D uncertain. The ends were cut back, 2 bases at V and 2 bases at J, with 10 bases in the middle. CDR3 length: 15 residues. Germline values: CDR1 MNHNY, CDR2 SVGAGI (reference sequence). The CDR3 DNA reads as TGTGCCAGCAGTTACGAAGGAGAGGGCAATCAGCCCCAGCATTTT. This translates into CASSYEGEGNQPQHF.

The chain recombines TRBV5-1 with TRBJ1-2; 11 nucleotides agree with TRBD1. V lost 2 bases to trimming and J lost 8 bases; unmatched junction nucleotides: 11. The CDR3 runs 16 residues. CDR1 is SGHRS, CDR2 YFSETQ, per germline. CDR3 loop: CASSFNGQGAPHGYTF. The CDR3 DNA reads TGCGCCAGCAGCTTTAACGGACAGGGGGCGCCTCACGGCTACACCTTC.

In nucleotides, the CDR3 is TGTGCCAGCAGTCCCCTGACTGGATCTGGGGCCAACGTCCTGACTTTC. Amino acid sequence: CASSPLTGSGANVLTF. The V call is TRBV27, the J call TRBJ2-6; D unresolved. The germline V and J ends were trimmed by 5 bases and 1 base, with 12 bases remaining between them. Germline assignment: CDR1 MNHEY and CDR2 SMNVEV (reference sequence). This CDR3 has 16 amino acids.

This clone was seen ten or more times. This chain uses TRBV7-9 with TRBJ2-5, with D possibly matching TRBD1 (5 bases). The germline V and J ends were trimmed by 1 base and 2 bases, with 8 bases remaining between them. Germline V gene sequence: CDR1 SEHNR, CDR2 FQNEAQ (reference sequence). This CDR3 contains 14 residues. The CDR3 nucleotides read TGTGCCAGCAGCTTAGACAGGATACAAGAGACCCAGTACTTC. Translation: CASSLDRIQETQYF.